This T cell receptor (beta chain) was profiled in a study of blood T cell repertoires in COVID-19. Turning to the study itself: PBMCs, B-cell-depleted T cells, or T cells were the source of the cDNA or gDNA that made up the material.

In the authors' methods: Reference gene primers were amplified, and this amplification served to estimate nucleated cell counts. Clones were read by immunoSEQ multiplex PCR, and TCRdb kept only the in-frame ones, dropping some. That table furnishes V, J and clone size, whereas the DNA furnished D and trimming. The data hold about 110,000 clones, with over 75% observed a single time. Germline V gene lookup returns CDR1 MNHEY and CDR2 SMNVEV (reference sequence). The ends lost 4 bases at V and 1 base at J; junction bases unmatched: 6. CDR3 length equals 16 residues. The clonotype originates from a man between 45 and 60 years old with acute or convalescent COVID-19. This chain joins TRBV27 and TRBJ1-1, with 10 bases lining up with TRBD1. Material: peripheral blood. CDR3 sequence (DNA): TGTGCCAGCAGTTCAGACAGGGGGCTGGGGAACACTGAAGCTTTCTTT. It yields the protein CASSSDRGLGNTEAFF.